This T cell receptor (beta chain) was recorded in a study of shared clonotypes between healthy human individuals. Germline CDR1 reads GTSNPN; CDR2 reads SVGIG (reference sequence). CDR3 length: 14 residues. V lost 0 bases, J lost 2 bases, and 7 bases lay in between. Positively selected for CCR7, the CD45RO-negative cells used as naive CD8 cells excluded terminally differentiated effector memory CD45RA+ cells. Clones were sequenced by immunoSEQ multiplex PCR, and TCRdb holds only the in-frame ones, with some missing. Of approximately 1.9 million clones listed, 85% to 95% are singletons. The sequenced sample consisted of naive CD8+ T cells from PBMCs. The receptor was derived from a man between 18 and 29 years old in good health. Some clones in this sample may be carry-over from other donors' samples. This sequence joins TRBV30 and TRBJ2-2, with D uncertain. For the CDR3, the DNA is TGTGCCTGGAGTGTAATGGGTAACACCGGGGAGCTGTTTTTT. Translated: CAWSVMGNTGELFF.